Listed below are T cell receptor beta chains from one sample, sequenced in a study of blood T cells in healthy people across ages. MiXCR was run by TCRdb on the 5' RACE reads, yielding one entry per CDR3 protein. The data hold some 800,000 distinct CDR3 sequences, with about 42% observed a single time. Input material: blood. All receptors come from a man aged 55 to 70 in good health. CDR3s include the opening cysteine and the closing phenylalanine or tryptophan. The order of the fields is CDR3 DNA, CDR3 protein, clone size, V gene, D gene, J gene. D genes are given only for firm matches. Size tells how often a clone was seen (once, few, many) or the class of an expanded clone, and some rows leave it out.

TGTGCCAGCCGACCCCCGGGAGGTGACACCGGGGAGCTGTTTTTT | CASRPPGGDTGELFF | NA | TRBV7-9 | TRBD2 | TRBJ2-2
TGCAGCGTTGAACCCAGACTGAACACTGAAGCTTTCTTT | CSVEPRLNTEAFF | few | TRBV29-1 | NA | TRBJ1-1
TGCAGTGCTCCCATTAGGTCCTACGAGCAGTACTTC | CSAPIRSYEQYF | few | TRBV20-1 | NA | TRBJ2-7
TGTGCCAGCAGTGTCAGGACAGGGGTCTACGAGCAGTACTTC | CASSVRTGVYEQYF | NA | TRBV12-3/TRBV12-4 | TRBD1 | TRBJ2-7
TGTGCCACCTCCCCTCGACAGGGGGCAGAAAAACTGTTTTTT | CATSPRQGAEKLFF | NA | TRBV12-3/TRBV12-4 | TRBD1 | TRBJ1-4
TGTGCCAGCAGGAACATAGATAATTCACCCCTCCACTTT | CASRNIDNSPLHF | few | TRBV28 | NA | TRBJ1-6
TGTGCCAGCAGTTCCCCCCGGGGGGCTGAAGCTTTCTTT | CASSSPRGAEAFF | few | TRBV28 | NA | TRBJ1-1
TGTGCCAGCAGCGCAACTAGCGGGGGGGGAAATGAGCAGTTCTTC | CASSATSGGGNEQFF | NA | TRBV9 | TRBD2 | TRBJ2-1
TGTGCCAGCAGCCAAGGTCCCAGGAGCTCCTACGAGCAGTACTTC | CASSQGPRSSYEQYF | once | TRBV3-1 | NA | TRBJ2-7
TGTGCCAGCAGCTCCCGGGAGGGAAACACCGGGGAGCTGTTTTTT | CASSSREGNTGELFF | few | TRBV7-2 | TRBD2 | TRBJ2-2
TGCAGTGCTGAGGCTCTAGCGGCCGGCTCCTACAATGAGCAGTTCTTC | CSAEALAAGSYNEQFF | NA | TRBV20-1 | TRBD2 | TRBJ2-1
TGTGCTAGCAGCTTGGGGACAGGGCTCGACGAGCAGTACTTC | CASSLGTGLDEQYF | many | TRBV7-7 | TRBD1 | TRBJ2-7
TGTGCCAGCAGCCACCCGGACAGGGACGGCTACACCTTC | CASSHPDRDGYTF | NA | TRBV7-2 | TRBD1 | TRBJ1-2
TGTGCCAGCAGGGCTTTCTCTGGGGCCAACGTCCTGACTTTC | CASRAFSGANVLTF | NA | TRBV27 | NA | TRBJ2-6
TGTGCCAGCAGCCAAGGACTAGCGGGGGACGAGCAGTACTTC | CASSQGLAGDEQYF | NA | TRBV3-1 | TRBD2 | TRBJ2-7
TGTGCCAGCAGCTTAGCGATGCCAGCGGGGGATGAGCAGTTCTTC | CASSLAMPAGDEQFF | NA | TRBV7-9 | TRBD2 | TRBJ2-1
TGTGCCAGCAGTCTAGCGGGGGGGCGAGTCAATGAGCAGTTCTTC | CASSLAGGRVNEQFF | NA | TRBV6-2/TRBV6-3 | TRBD2 | TRBJ2-1
TGTGCCAGCAGTGACAGTCGAATACCCACAGATACGCAGTATTTT | CASSDSRIPTDTQYF | many | TRBV25-1 | NA | TRBJ2-3
TGTGCCAGCAGCTTATCCTCAAGCAATGAGCAGTTCTTC | CASSLSSSNEQFF | few | TRBV7-2 | NA | TRBJ2-1
TGTGCCACCGGGATAGGGGAGAACACTGAAGCTTTCTTT | CATGIGENTEAFF | once | TRBV15 | NA | TRBJ1-1
TGCAGTGCCCTGCGATTCGGGGAGGATCAGCCCCAGCATTTT | CSALRFGEDQPQHF | few | TRBV20-1 | NA | TRBJ1-5
TGTGCCAGCAGTGTCAGGGGGCCAATCGATGAGCAGTTCTTC | CASSVRGPIDEQFF | NA | TRBV12-3/TRBV12-4 | TRBD1 | TRBJ2-1
TGTGCCAGCAGCACGAAAGGGGCCTACAATGAGCAGTTCTTC | CASSTKGAYNEQFF | NA | TRBV5-4 | NA | TRBJ2-1
TGTGCCAGCACCAGCAGGCTGGGGGCAACTAATGAAAAACTGTTTTTT | CASTSRLGATNEKLFF | NA | TRBV6-1 | NA | TRBJ1-4
TGTGCCAGCACTGAACTGACTGGGTATGGCTACACCTTC | CASTELTGYGYTF | NA | TRBV6-1 | NA | TRBJ1-2
TGTGCCTGGAGTGTCCCCGGGGGGGGGCGGTCCAAAGAGACCCAGTACTTC | CAWSVPGGGRSKETQYF | NA | TRBV30 | TRBD2 | TRBJ2-5
TGTGCCAGCAGCTTCCGACTCGAGGGACAAGGAAGCACCTTC | CASSFRLEGQGSTF | few | TRBV5-5 | NA | TRBJ1-2
TGCAGTGCTACCCAGACAGGGACCAACGTCCTGACTTTC | CSATQTGTNVLTF | NA | TRBV20-1 | TRBD1 | TRBJ2-6
TGTGCCAGCAGTGAATCGAGATCCCTTAACACAGATACGCAGTATTTT | CASSESRSLNTDTQYF | few | TRBV25-1 | NA | TRBJ2-3
TGTGCCAGCAGTGACTCGACGGGGGCAGTTGAGCAGTACTTC | CASSDSTGAVEQYF | NA | TRBV6-2/TRBV6-3 | NA | TRBJ2-5
TGTGCCAGCAGCCCAGGACACTCGGGTGGCTACACCTTC | CASSPGHSGGYTF | NA | TRBV11-3 | NA | TRBJ1-2
TGTGCCAGCAGCCGCGATCGACAGGCCTTGGATACGCAGTATTTT | CASSRDRQALDTQYF | few | TRBV5-5 | NA | TRBJ2-3
TGTGCCAGCAGCCAACAGGGGGGGTCAACAAGTGAGCAGTTCTTC | CASSQQGGSTSEQFF | NA | TRBV6-2/TRBV6-3 | NA | TRBJ2-1